Following are 23 T cell receptor beta chains from one sample sequenced in a study of cytotoxic CD8 clonotypes in ibrutinib-treated CLL. Using immunoSEQ multiplex PCR, the repertoire was profiled, and TCRdb retains in-frame clones only, with some absent. The table has 150,000 or so clones, roughly 88% seen once. Sequenced here: PBMCs, sampled at disease progression, from a patient treated with ibrutinib. These receptors came from a human donor with chronic lymphocytic leukemia.

The chain is built from TRBV21-1 and TRBJ2-1; the D segment call TRBD2 is taken from the table without a DNA check. TRBV21-1 is a pseudogene segment. This CDR3 has 10 amino acids. The CDR3 sequence: CASIRLEQFF. The CDR3 DNA follows: TGTGCCAGCATTCGACTTGAGCAGTTCTTC.

The table lists this clone with a count of one. The V gene is TRBV27, the J gene TRBJ1-3; 8 bases line up with TRBD1. The trim removed 5 bases at V and 2 bases at J, leaving 8 bases unmatched. There are 16 residues in the CDR3. Germline V gene data show CDR1 as MNHEY and CDR2 as SMNVEV (reference sequence). The CDR3 spells CASSKDRASPGNTIYF. In nucleotides, the CDR3 is TGTGCCAGCAGTAAGGACAGGGCGAGCCCTGGAAACACCATATATTTT.

The CDR3 protein is CASSLAGQSVQPQHF. The CDR3 coding sequence is TGCGCCAGCAGCTTGGCCGGTCAGTCTGTTCAGCCCCAGCATTTT. V and J are TRBV5-1 and TRBJ1-5; D is undetermined. Germline CDR1 is SGHRS and CDR2 is YFSETQ. CDR3 length equals 15 residues. Trimming pared 0 bases from V and 6 bases from J, leaving 13 bases between.

This CDR3 reads CASQGPSGNTIYF. CDR3 in DNA: TGTGCCAGCCAGGGGCCCTCTGGAAACACCATATATTTT. This sequence joins TRBV13 and TRBJ1-3; TRBD1 is a possible D gene (6 bases). Per germline, CDR1 PRHDT and CDR2 FYEKMQ (reference sequence). Trimming removed 8 bases from V and 0 bases from J, with 8 bases in between. There are 13 residues in the CDR3. The full variable domain, with the rest looked up from reference TRBV13 and TRBJ1-3, is AAGVIQSPRHLIKEKRETATLKCYPIPRHDTVYWYQQGPGQDPQFLISFYEKMQSDKGSIPDRFSAQQFSDYHSELNMSSLELGDSALYFCASQGPSGNTIYFGEGSWLTVV.

This sequence joins TRBV27 and TRBJ2-6; 10 bases match TRBD1. This CDR3 is built from 18 residues. V lost 4 bases and J lost 2; bases outside the gene matches: 8. Germline V gene lookup returns CDR1 MNHEY and CDR2 SMNVEV (reference sequence). The CDR3 coding sequence is TGTGCCAGCAGTTCCACCGGGACAGGGGAAGCTGGGGCCAACGTCCTGACTTTC. It translates to CASSSTGTGEAGANVLTF. The full variable domain, completed using reference TRBV27 and TRBJ2-6, is EAQVTQNPRYLITVTGKKLTVTCSQNMNHEYMSWYRQDPGLGLRQIYYSMNVEVTDKGDVPEGYKVSRKEKRNFPLILESPSPNQTSLYFCASSSTGTGEAGANVLTFGAGSRLTVL.

This CDR3 reads CASTERRGTEAFF. DNA for the CDR3: TGCGCCAGCACTGAAAGGAGAGGCACTGAAGCTTTCTTT. J is TRBJ1-1 and V is TRBV10-1; D is ambiguous. Germline lookup yields CDR1 WNHNN and CDR2 SYGVQD (reference sequence). This CDR3 is 13 amino acids long. Trimming removed 7 bases from V and 4 bases from J, with 13 bases in between.

V and J are TRBV15 and TRBJ2-7, with 8 bases aligning to TRBD1. There are 16 residues in the CDR3. V lost 0 bases, J lost 1 base, and 5 bases stayed unmatched. The germline V gene encodes CDR1 LNHNV and CDR2 YYDKDF (reference sequence). This CDR3 reads CATSRDAGTGSYEQYF. In DNA form, the CDR3 reads TGTGCCACCAGCAGAGATGCTGGGACAGGATCCTACGAGCAGTACTTC.

The rearrangement joins TRBV19 to TRBJ1-5; D is perhaps TRBD1 (6 bases). The ends were cut back, 4 bases at V and 4 bases at J, with 17 bases in the middle. The CDR3 covers 16 residues. Germline loops: CDR1 LNHDA, CDR2 SQIVND (reference sequence). The CDR3 DNA reads TGTGCCAGTAGTACTCAGGGGCGGGTATTGAATCAGCCCCAGCATTTT. It translates to CASSTQGRVLNQPQHF.

A note on this clone: The sample contains more than one DNA sequence encoding this CDR3. The chain employs TRBV6-6 and TRBJ1-2; 8 bases are a match to TRBD1. Germline loops: CDR1 MNHNY, CDR2 SVGAGI (reference sequence). After removal of 5 bases from V and 3 bases from J, the junction contained 2 bases not matched to a gene. This CDR3 has 13 residues. The CDR3 DNA sequence: TGTGCCAGCAGTCCGACAGGGGACTATGGCTACACCTTC. Protein sequence: CASSPTGDYGYTF.

The J gene is TRBJ2-2, the V gene TRBV9, with 14 nucleotides matching TRBD2. Germline V lookup: CDR1 SGDLS, CDR2 YYNGEE. With 6 bases clipped from V and 6 bases from J, the junction kept 4 bases outside the gene matches. This CDR3 contains 15 residues. The CDR3 loop reads CASTLGLAGAGELFF. The CDR3 DNA follows: TGTGCCAGCACCTTGGGACTAGCGGGAGCCGGGGAGCTGTTTTTT.

The CDR3 region has the DNA TGTGCCAGCAGCCGTTCGGGCTTGGAGCAGTTCTTC. Protein: CASSRSGLEQFF. V and J are TRBV7-9 and TRBJ2-1; D uncertain. Looked up from germline, CDR1 is SEHNR and CDR2 is FQNEAQ (reference sequence). The CDR3 consists of 12 residues. V was trimmed by 5 bases and J by 10 bases, leaving 12 bases between them.

The chain joins TRBV30 to TRBJ2-7; perhaps TRBD2 as D (5 bases). The CDR3 runs to 12 residues. V lost 0 bases, J lost 4 bases, and 7 bases lay in between. Germline assignment: CDR1 GTSNPN and CDR2 SVGIG (reference sequence). In DNA, the CDR3 is TGTGCCTGGAGTGTACTAGGGTACGAGCAGTACTTC. Translated: CAWSVLGYEQYF.

The chain carries TRBV28 and TRBJ1-1; TRBD1 matches at 8 bases. The germline V gene encodes CDR1 MDHEN and CDR2 SYDVKM. Trimming removed 2 bases from V and 0 bases from J; junction bases left unmatched: 8. CDR3 length: 17 residues. In nucleotides, the CDR3 is TGTGCCAGCAGTTTACCCGTTCAGGGGGCGATGAACACTGAAGCTTTCTTT. Protein: CASSLPVQGAMNTEAFF. The variable domain in full, with the rest retrieved from reference TRBV28 and TRBJ1-1, is DVKVTQSSRYLVKRTGEKVFLECVQDMDHENMFWYRQDPGLGLRLIYFSYDVKMKEKGDIPEGYSVSREKKERFSLILESASTNQTSMYLCASSLPVQGAMNTEAFFGQGTRLTVV.

V is TRBV28 and J is TRBJ1-2; unclear D gene. V dropped 7 bases and J dropped 5 bases, with 5 bases sitting between them. The CDR3 has 10 amino acids. CDR1 is MDHEN and CDR2 is SYDVKM in the germline V gene. Here the CDR3 DNA reads TGTGCCAGCAAAGGTTATGGCTACACCTTC. The encoded protein is CASKGYGYTF.

This clone was counted a single time. V gene TRBV7-8 combines with J gene TRBJ1-1; TRBD1 matches 8 bases. V lost 4 bases, J lost 1 base, and 5 bases stayed unmatched. Germline loops: CDR1 SGHVS, CDR2 FQNEAQ. The CDR3 totals 15 residues. As DNA, the CDR3 is TGTGCCAGCAGCTACCGGACAGGGAAGAACACTGAAGCTTTCTTT. It is translated as CASSYRTGKNTEAFF.

This clone showed up just once. The J gene is TRBJ1-5, the V gene TRBV5-1; 10 nucleotides line up with TRBD1. CDR3 size: 14 residues. Germline V gene data show CDR1 as SGHRS and CDR2 as YFSETQ. The trim removed 4 bases at V and 7 bases at J, leaving 5 bases unmatched. The CDR3 loop is CASSLGQGGQPQHF. The CDR3 DNA sequence: TGCGCCAGCAGCCTTGGACAGGGGGGGCAGCCCCAGCATTTT.

The gene calls are TRBV4-2 and TRBJ2-1; 12 bases are shared with TRBD2. Looked up from germline, CDR1 is LGHNA and CDR2 is YNFKEQ. The CDR3 is 15 amino acids. Losses at the gene ends were 1 base for V and 6 bases for J; bases not matched to a gene: 1. In DNA form, the CDR3 reads TGTGCCAGCAGCCAAGGACTAGCGGGAGTCAATGAGCAGTTCTTC. Protein sequence: CASSQGLAGVNEQFF.

The chain links TRBV5-6 to TRBJ2-7, with TRBD2 matching 16 bases. The germline V gene has CDR1 SGHDT and CDR2 YYEEEE. Trimming removed 1 base from V and 7 bases from J; junction bases left unmatched: 8. The CDR3 covers 17 residues. CDR3 region: CASSLSMGLAGGTEQYF. DNA for the CDR3: TGTGCCAGCAGCTTGTCTATGGGACTAGCGGGAGGGACAGAGCAGTACTTC.

This chain uses TRBV13 with TRBJ1-5, with D maybe TRBD1 (5 bases). Trimming took off 0 bases at V and 4 bases at J, with 7 bases between the two ends. CDR1 and CDR2 from the germline V gene are PRHDT and FYEKMQ (reference sequence). This CDR3 comprises 14 residues. CDR3 protein: CASSLGAGNQPQHF. CDR3 sequence (DNA): TGTGCCAGCAGCTTAGGTGCAGGGAATCAGCCCCAGCATTTT.

The chain has TRBV7-2 and TRBJ1-5; TRBD1 is a possible D gene (5 bases). Germline V CDR1 and CDR2: SGHTA, FQGNSA. The CDR3 has 15 amino acids. Trimming took off 1 base at V and 3 bases at J, with 10 bases between the two ends. DNA for the CDR3: TGTGCCAGCAGCTTAGGGCGACAGACCAATCAGCCCCAGCATTTT. This translates into CASSLGRQTNQPQHF.

This sequence joins TRBV7-2 and TRBJ2-2; 7 nucleotides agree with TRBD1. CDR3 length equals 17 residues. The junction had 10 bases not matched to a gene; V was cut back by 2 bases and J by 4 bases. CDR1 SGHTA and CDR2 FQGNSA come from the germline V gene. The CDR3 DNA is TGTGCCAGCAGCTTATTCGTGCGACAGGGAAGCACCGGGGAGCTGTTTTTT. Protein product: CASSLFVRQGSTGELFF.

V and J are TRBV6-5 and TRBJ2-2, with a tentative D call TRBD2 (5 bases). CDR3 length: 12 residues. Per the germline V gene, CDR1 is MNHEY and CDR2 is SVGAGI. Trimming stripped 8 bases from V and 5 bases from J, with 9 bases between. CDR3 DNA sequence: TGTGCCAGCTATCGGGGTACCGGGGAGCTGTTTTTT. The encoded protein is CASYRGTGELFF.

The chain links TRBV5-8 to TRBJ2-1; possible D gene TRBD2, 7 bases. The V end lost 4 bases, the J end lost 4 bases, and 18 bases lay between the germline ends. CDR1 is SGHTS and CDR2 is YDEGEE in the germline V gene. This CDR3 comprises 16 residues. CDR3 in DNA: TGTGCCAGCAGCCCCCTAGGGGGGGAGACGTACAATGAGCAGTTCTTC. Amino acids: CASSPLGGETYNEQFF.